Following are 25 T cell receptor beta chains from one sample sequenced in a study of T cell changes during pregnancy in multiple sclerosis. The method was immunoSEQ multiplex PCR; TCRdb's version includes in-frame clones alone and lacks a portion of them. This table holds tens of thousands of clones, roughly 90% found once. This specimen consisted of CD4+ T cells from peripheral blood mononuclear cells, obtained before pregnancy. The receptors derive from a female donor with multiple sclerosis, enrolled in a pregnancy study.

By frequency in the sample, this clone is medium-sized (0.01 to 0.1%). The J gene is TRBJ1-2, the V gene TRBV5-4, with TRBD1 matching 7 bases. The germline gives CDR1 SGHNT, CDR2 YYREEE (reference sequence). Trimming removed 0 bases from V and 3 bases from J; junction bases left unmatched: 5. The CDR3 extends over 15 amino acids. CDR3 protein: CASSLETGSYYGYTF. Here the CDR3 DNA reads TGTGCCAGCAGCTTGGAGACAGGGAGTTACTATGGCTACACCTTC.

This clone was counted only a few times. CDR3 in DNA: TGTGCCAGCTCACCAAACAGGGGCCTGACCGGGGAGCTGTTTTTT. Its protein product is CASSPNRGLTGELFF. This chain links TRBV18 with TRBJ2-2; 7 nucleotides align to TRBD1. V shed 2 bases and J 5 bases; nucleotides not matched to a gene: 5. This CDR3 contains 15 residues. Per germline, CDR1 KGHSH and CDR2 LQKENI.

The chain couples TRBV5-5 to TRBJ1-1; TRBD1 is a possible D gene (6 bases). The ends were cut back, 5 bases at V and 5 bases at J, with 13 bases in the middle. Germline CDR1 reads SGHKS; CDR2 reads YYEKEE (reference sequence). This CDR3 spans 13 amino acids. CDR3 in amino acids: CASRKGGGTEAFF. The CDR3 DNA sequence: TGTGCCAGCAGAAAGGGAGGGGGGACTGAAGCTTTCTTT.

This chain links TRBV28 with TRBJ2-7, with 7 bases aligning to TRBD2. The germline CDR1 and CDR2 sequences are MDHEN and SYDVKM. This CDR3 contains 14 residues. Unmatched junction bases numbered 4, after V lost 3 bases and J lost 2 bases. The CDR3 bases are TGTGCCAGCAGTTTTAGGACTAGAACCTACGAGCAGTACTTC. Protein product: CASSFRTRTYEQYF.

The CDR3, as DNA: TGTGCCAGCAGTTCGAGACTAGCGGGGGCCGGGGAGACCCAGTACTTC. As protein: CASSSRLAGAGETQYF. The V and J genes are TRBV5-8 and TRBJ2-5; 12 bases map to TRBD2. Germline lookup yields CDR1 SGHTS and CDR2 YDEGEE. This CDR3 is built from 16 residues. Unmatched junction bases numbered 10, after V lost 5 bases and J lost 5 bases.

As DNA, the CDR3 is TGTGCCACCAATACAGGGACCGGGGCCAACGTCCTGACTTTC. It specifies CATNTGTGANVLTF. The gene calls are TRBV2 and TRBJ2-6, with D maybe TRBD1 (6 bases). Trimming pared 10 bases from V and 4 bases from J, leaving 14 bases between. Germline V gene data show CDR1 as SNHLY and CDR2 as FYNNEI. The CDR3 spans 14 residues.

The genes are TRBV6-5 and TRBJ2-3, with D perhaps matching TRBD1 (5 bases). CDR1 is MNHEY, CDR2 SVGAGI, per germline. V lost 5 bases to trimming and J lost 3 bases, with 12 bases between them. This CDR3 spans 14 amino acids. The CDR3 region is CASSTSHRTDTQYF. CDR3 DNA: TGTGCCAGCAGTACATCTCACAGGACAGATACGCAGTATTTT.

CDR3 coding DNA: TGCGCCAGCAGAGGAGCGTCGAGCACAGATACGCAGTATTTT. Encoded protein: CASRGASSTDTQYF. The J gene is TRBJ2-3, the V gene TRBV5-1; no clear D gene. Deletions cut 5 bases from V and 0 bases from J, with 10 bases between. Germline lookup yields CDR1 SGHRS and CDR2 YFSETQ. CDR3 length: 14 amino acids.

The chain combines TRBV20-1 with TRBJ2-1, with D tentatively TRBD2 (6 bases). The CDR3 contains 11 residues. CDR1 is DFQATT and CDR2 is SNEGSKA in the germline V gene (reference sequence). Here the CDR3 reads CSGDLYNEQFF. In DNA, the CDR3 is TGCAGCGGGGACTTGTACAATGAGCAGTTCTTC.

DNA for the CDR3: TGCGCCAGCAGCTTGGGAAGGAGCCGAGCAACTAATGAAAAACTGTTTTTT. Protein product: CASSLGRSRATNEKLFF. The chain is built from TRBV5-1 and TRBJ1-4; no definite D call. This CDR3 is 17 amino acids long. The V and J ends lost 0 bases and 0 bases respectively, with 12 bases between them. Germline V gives CDR1 SGHRS, CDR2 YFSETQ. Drawing the rest from reference TRBV5-1 and TRBJ1-4, the complete variable domain is KAGVTQTPRYLIKTRGQQVTLSCSPISGHRSVSWYQQTPGQGLQFLFEYFSETQRNKGNFPGRFSGRQFSNSRSEMNVSTLELGDSALYLCASSLGRSRATNEKLFFGSGTQLSVL.

The CDR3 region is CASSTRTHGYTF. As DNA, the CDR3 is TGTGCCAGCAGTACTCGGACTCATGGCTACACCTTC. The chain links TRBV6-5 to TRBJ1-2, with no clear D. V lost 5 bases to trimming and J lost 6 bases, with 10 bases between them. The CDR3 runs to 12 residues. In germline, CDR1 is MNHEY, CDR2 SVGAGI.

The chain combines TRBV2 with TRBJ1-4, with 11 bases fitting TRBD1. CDR1 is SNHLY, CDR2 FYNNEI, per germline. Unmatched junction bases numbered 2, after V lost 3 bases and J lost 8 bases. This CDR3 region has 14 residues. CDR3 in DNA: TGTGCCAGCAGTGACTGGGACAGGGGGGAAAAACTGTTTTTT. It specifies CASSDWDRGEKLFF.

The chain carries TRBV6-5 and TRBJ1-1; D unresolved. This CDR3 has 13 residues. The V end lost 6 bases, the J end lost 2 bases, and 10 bases lay between the germline ends. Germline CDR1 and CDR2: MNHEY and SVGAGI. DNA for the CDR3: TGTGCCAGCAGCCACCGGAGCAACACTGAAGCTTTCTTT. As protein: CASSHRSNTEAFF.

The J gene is TRBJ2-5, the V gene TRBV6-4, with D uncertain. The V gene's germline CDR1 is MRHNA and CDR2 SNTAGT. Trimming left V 4 bases short and J 4 bases short, with 10 bases between. The CDR3 totals 13 residues. The CDR3 nucleotides read TGTGCCAGCAGTGTCCGGGTCTCAGAGACCCAGTACTTC. It is translated as CASSVRVSETQYF.

J is TRBJ1-5 and V is TRBV12-5, with a tentative D call TRBD1 (6 bases). Between the trimmed V and J ends, which lost 5 bases and 6 bases, there was a span of 11 bases. CDR1 and CDR2 from the germline V gene are LGHNT and FRNRAP. CDR3 length equals 13 residues. The CDR3 region is CASGPSTGQPQHF. The CDR3 region has the DNA TGTGCTAGTGGTCCTTCGACAGGTCAGCCCCAGCATTTT.

This rearrangement joins TRBV7-2 to TRBJ2-3; no definite D call. Germline V gene sequence: CDR1 SGHTA, CDR2 FQGNSA. The CDR3 is 12 amino acids. V lost 5 bases and J 5 bases, leaving 8 bases between the germline ends. This CDR3 reads CASSLRRDTQYF. CDR3 nucleotides: TGTGCCAGCAGCCTAAGAAGAGATACGCAGTATTTT.

This clone was observed a single time. The rearrangement joins TRBV2 to TRBJ2-2; D is ambiguous. Germline CDR1 and CDR2: SNHLY and FYNNEI. The CDR3 totals 15 residues. The V end was cut by 5 bases, the J end by 0 bases, with 10 bases between. Here the CDR3 reads CASSKRRSNTGELFF. CDR3 nucleotides: TGTGCCAGCAGTAAAAGGAGATCGAACACCGGGGAGCTGTTTTTT.

The count of this clone is one. The V gene is TRBV28, the J gene TRBJ2-7; 12 bases fit TRBD1. The V and J ends lost 6 bases and 6 bases, in that order; junction bases with no gene match: 9. This CDR3 is 15 amino acids long. Germline CDR1 is MDHEN and CDR2 is SYDVKM. The CDR3 region is CASRTPGTGGGEQYF. The DNA for the CDR3 is TGTGCCAGCAGGACTCCCGGGACAGGGGGCGGCGAGCAGTACTTC.

CDR3 nucleotide sequence: TGTGCCAGTCACCTTACAGGGCATAGCACAGATACGCAGTATTTT. Translation gives CASHLTGHSTDTQYF. The rearrangement joins TRBV19 to TRBJ2-3; a weak D match, TRBD1 (6 bases). Germline CDR1 LNHDA, CDR2 SQIVND (reference sequence). The CDR3 contains 15 residues. Between the trimmed V and J ends, which lost 8 bases and 0 bases, there was a span of 15 bases.

This sequence joins TRBV28 and TRBJ1-1; 7 bases match TRBD1. The CDR3 covers 15 residues. With 5 bases clipped from V and 10 bases from J, the junction kept 16 bases outside the gene matches. Germline assignment: CDR1 MDHEN and CDR2 SYDVKM. This CDR3 is CASSAPPDRPPGAFF. The CDR3 nucleotides are TGTGCCAGCAGTGCCCCCCCGGACAGGCCGCCAGGAGCTTTCTTT.

The V gene is TRBV6-1, the J gene TRBJ1-4, with D tentatively TRBD1 (5 bases). The CDR3 spans 14 residues. Trimming shortened V by 7 bases and J by 8 bases, and 17 bases separated the two germline ends. Germline loops: CDR1 MNHNS, CDR2 SASEGT. Here the CDR3 DNA reads TGTGCCAGCAAGTCAGGGCGATTGGCGGAAAAACTGTTTTTT. Residues: CASKSGRLAEKLFF.

CDR3 bases: TGTGCCAGCAGCTTAGTATCGGGGGGCATAGCTGAAGCTTTCTTT. Its protein is CASSLVSGGIAEAFF. The V call is TRBV5-6, the J call TRBJ1-1, with a weak D call TRBD1 (6 bases). Trimming took off 2 bases at V and 6 bases at J, with 17 bases between the two ends. There are 15 residues in the CDR3. Germline CDR1 is SGHDT and CDR2 is YYEEEE.

The V gene is TRBV10-3, the J gene TRBJ2-3; 8 nucleotides line up with TRBD2. This CDR3 spans 20 amino acids. Trimming removed 8 bases from V and 3 bases from J; junction bases left unmatched: 25. CDR1 and CDR2 from the germline V gene are ENHRY and SYGVKD. In nucleotides, the CDR3 is TGTGCCATCCGAGGGGTTGAAGACACCTTGGGAGCGGGGGAGACAGATACGCAGTATTTT. Translating it yields CAIRGVEDTLGAGETDTQYF.

This chain uses TRBV9 with TRBJ1-6, with a weak D call TRBD1 (5 bases). CDR1 SGDLS and CDR2 YYNGEE come from the germline V gene. V was cut by 0 bases and J by 1 base, with 11 bases left in between. The CDR3 extends over 17 amino acids. CDR3 in amino acids: CASSVGQGRSYNSPLHF. CDR3 nucleotides: TGTGCCAGCAGCGTAGGGCAGGGTAGGTCCTATAATTCACCCCTCCACTTT.

The chain carries TRBV27 and TRBJ2-5; TRBD1 agrees at 7 bases. Germline-derived CDR1 and CDR2 are MNHEY and SMNVEV (reference sequence). V trimming: 5 bases; J trimming: 5 bases; junction bases outside the gene matches: 20. This CDR3 has 18 residues. CDR3 in amino acids: CASSPRLPQGVVRETQYF. CDR3 nucleotides: TGTGCCAGCAGTCCCCGCTTGCCCCAGGGGGTAGTCAGGGAGACCCAGTACTTC.